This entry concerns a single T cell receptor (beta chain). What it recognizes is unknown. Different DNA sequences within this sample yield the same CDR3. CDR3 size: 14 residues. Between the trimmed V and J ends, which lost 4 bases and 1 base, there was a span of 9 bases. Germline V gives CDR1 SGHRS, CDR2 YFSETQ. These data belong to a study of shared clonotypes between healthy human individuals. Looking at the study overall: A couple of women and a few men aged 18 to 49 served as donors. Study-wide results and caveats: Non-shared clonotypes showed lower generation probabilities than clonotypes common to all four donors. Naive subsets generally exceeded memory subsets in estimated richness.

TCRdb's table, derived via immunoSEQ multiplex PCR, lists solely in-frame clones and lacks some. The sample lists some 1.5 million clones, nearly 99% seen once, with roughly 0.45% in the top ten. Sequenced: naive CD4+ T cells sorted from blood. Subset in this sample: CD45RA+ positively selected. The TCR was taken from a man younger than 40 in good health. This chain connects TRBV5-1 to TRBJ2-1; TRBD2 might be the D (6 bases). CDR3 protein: CASSLGTSYNEQFF. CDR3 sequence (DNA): TGCGCCAGCAGCCTAGGGACTTCCTACAATGAGCAGTTCTTC.